This T cell receptor beta chain was captured in a study of naive and memory T cell subsets. This clonotype has a count of ten or more. Ligated cDNA underwent four rounds of PCR with nested alpha and beta constant region primers and SP2. MiXCR, applied by TCRdb to the 5' RACE reads, yields one record per CDR3 protein. Among 48,000 or so distinct CDR3 sequences listed, approximately 4.8% were seen once. TCR cDNA received a 3' ligated oligonucleotide that carried a UMI. Reverse transcription used DNase-treated unsorted total RNA, aiming for about 1 to 1000 ng. The clonotype originates from a female donor in good health.

CDR3 sequence: CASRTGGLTNEKLFF. CDR3 coding DNA: TGCGCCAGCAGGACAGGGGGCCTGACTAATGAAAAACTGTTTTTT. This chain joins TRBV10-2 and TRBJ1-4; TRBD1 agrees at 10 bases. V lost 6 bases and J lost 2; bases outside the gene matches: 3. This CDR3 spans 15 amino acids. Germline lookup yields CDR1 WSHSY and CDR2 SAAADI.